Below, one TCR beta chain is given with its context. As yet, its antigen is unknown. The V end was cut by 2 bases, the J end by 13 bases, with 8 bases between. CDR3 length: 11 amino acids. Sample-barcoded 5' priming and a J-beta primer mix drove a second PCR of roughly 7 to 11 cycles. One entry per CDR3 protein results from TCRdb running MiXCR on the 5' RACE reads. The sample lists about 650,000 distinct CDR3 sequences; less than 40% were seen once. The record originates from a study of blood T cells in healthy people across ages. Across the whole study: Roughly one uniquely barcoded beta molecule per two T cells was captured. Study-wide results and caveats: The fall in TCR beta diversity per million T cells was roughly linear with age. Strong correlation linked observed beta diversity and percent naive T cells. Donors of long life had a larger count of naive CD4+ cells and greater diversity than aged donors.

The rearrangement joins TRBV12-3 or TRBV12-4 to TRBJ2-2; D remains unclear. This sequence was found in a woman older than 75 in good health. The source material was blood. This chain's CDR3 is CASSLIGSLFF. As DNA, the CDR3 is TGTGCCAGCAGTTTAATTGGTTCGCTGTTTTTT.